The 10 T cell receptor beta chains reported below all come from one sample, sequenced in a study of blood T cells in healthy people across ages. Next came a second PCR, run for about 6 to 12 cycles, which used a sample-barcoded 5' primer along with a J-beta primer mix. Via MiXCR, TCRdb re-called the 5' RACE reads, giving one row per CDR3 protein. The sample includes around 1.1 million distinct CDR3 sequences, roughly two fifths of them seen just once. Sequenced material: blood. The origin of the receptors is a young man in good health.

This chain uses TRBV29-1 with TRBJ1-2; D gene uncertain. The V gene lost 3 bases and the J gene lost 4 bases, with 9 bases spanning the gap. CDR1 and CDR2 (germline): SQVTM, ANQGSEA. The CDR3 is made up of 12 amino acids. The CDR3 DNA reads as TGCAGCGTTGATAGGGCCTCCTATGGCTACACCTTC. It translates to CSVDRASYGYTF.

V and J are TRBV29-1 and TRBJ1-2, with D hard to call. Germline V gene data show CDR1 as SQVTM and CDR2 as ANQGSEA. The V gene lost 0 bases and the J gene lost 8 bases, with 4 bases spanning the gap. The CDR3 loop spans 10 amino acids. CDR3 bases: TGCAGCGTTGAAGAAGAGGGCTACACCTTC. Its protein product is CSVEEEGYTF.

The rearrangement joins TRBV29-1 to TRBJ2-6; D may be TRBD2 (6 bases). V was shortened by 7 bases and J by 0 bases, with 19 bases between the two germline ends. Germline-derived CDR1 and CDR2 are SQVTM and ANQGSEA. The CDR3 spans 17 residues. The CDR3 reads CSAGGAGSSSGANVLTF. CDR3 in DNA: TGCAGCGCCGGCGGGGCAGGGTCGAGCTCTGGGGCCAACGTCCTGACTTTC.

The chain is built from TRBV6-5 and TRBJ1-1; D is uncertain. The CDR3 runs 12 residues. Germline V gene lookup returns CDR1 MNHEY and CDR2 SVGAGI. Trimming took off 6 bases at V and 7 bases at J, with 12 bases between the two ends. The CDR3 loop is CASSSQAHEAFF. The CDR3 coding sequence is TGTGCCAGCAGCTCCCAAGCGCATGAAGCTTTCTTT.

This clonotype occurred a few times. This chain joins TRBV6-2 or TRBV6-3 and TRBJ1-1, with D perhaps TRBD1 (6 bases). The CDR3 has 14 amino acids. Germline CDR1 is MNHEY and CDR2 is SVGEGT. Deletions cut 4 bases from V and 1 base from J, with 10 bases between. The DNA of the CDR3 is TGTGCCAGCAGTTTATACAGGGAGAACACTGAAGCTTTCTTT. This translates into CASSLYRENTEAFF.

This chain uses TRBV30 with TRBJ1-1; no clear D. The CDR3 is 12 amino acids. V was pared by 4 bases and J by 4 bases, with 10 bases between. Germline V gives CDR1 GTSNPN, CDR2 SVGIG (reference sequence). The CDR3 sequence is CAWNELSTEAFF. DNA of the CDR3: TGTGCCTGGAACGAATTGAGCACTGAAGCTTTCTTT.

The chain joins TRBV25-1 to TRBJ2-5; D remains ambiguous. Germline CDR1 is MGHDK and CDR2 is SYGVNS. This CDR3 region has 13 residues. V was cut by 7 bases and J by 3 bases, with 12 bases left in between. CDR3 amino acids: CASTDPGEETQYF. CDR3 in DNA: TGTGCCAGCACTGACCCCGGAGAAGAGACCCAGTACTTC.

The chain combines TRBV25-1 with TRBJ2-1; D is unclear. Germline V lookup: CDR1 MGHDK, CDR2 SYGVNS. The V end lost 2 bases, the J end lost 5 bases, and 13 bases lay between the germline ends. The CDR3 spans 15 residues. CDR3: CASSEVGLGNNEQFF. CDR3 DNA sequence: TGTGCCAGCAGTGAAGTAGGTCTAGGGAACAATGAGCAGTTCTTC. The variable domain in full, with the rest retrieved from reference TRBV25-1 and TRBJ2-1, is EADIYQTPRYLVIGTGKKITLECSQTMGHDKMYWYQQDPGMELHLIHYSYGVNSTEKGDLSSESTVSRIRTEHFPLTLESARPSHTSQYLCASSEVGLGNNEQFFGPGTRLTVL.

The table lists this clonotype with a count of one. This chain uses TRBV27 with TRBJ2-1, with unresolved D. Trimming removed 3 bases at V and 0 bases at J, with 9 bases between. Germline V gene data show CDR1 as MNHEY and CDR2 as SMNVEV (reference sequence). The CDR3 totals 15 residues. Written as DNA, the CDR3 is TGTGCCAGCAGTTTGAGCTTACCCTCCTACAATGAGCAGTTCTTC. Protein product: CASSLSLPSYNEQFF.

This clonotype was observed many times. The V and J genes are TRBV20-1 and TRBJ2-7; tentative D call: TRBD2 (5 bases). V was pared by 0 bases and J by 2 bases, with 14 bases between. This CDR3 is built from 15 residues. Germline CDR1 DFQATT, CDR2 SNEGSKA (reference sequence). The CDR3 loop is CSARDHSEATYEQYF. The CDR3 DNA sequence: TGCAGTGCTAGAGACCATAGCGAGGCCACCTACGAGCAGTACTTC.